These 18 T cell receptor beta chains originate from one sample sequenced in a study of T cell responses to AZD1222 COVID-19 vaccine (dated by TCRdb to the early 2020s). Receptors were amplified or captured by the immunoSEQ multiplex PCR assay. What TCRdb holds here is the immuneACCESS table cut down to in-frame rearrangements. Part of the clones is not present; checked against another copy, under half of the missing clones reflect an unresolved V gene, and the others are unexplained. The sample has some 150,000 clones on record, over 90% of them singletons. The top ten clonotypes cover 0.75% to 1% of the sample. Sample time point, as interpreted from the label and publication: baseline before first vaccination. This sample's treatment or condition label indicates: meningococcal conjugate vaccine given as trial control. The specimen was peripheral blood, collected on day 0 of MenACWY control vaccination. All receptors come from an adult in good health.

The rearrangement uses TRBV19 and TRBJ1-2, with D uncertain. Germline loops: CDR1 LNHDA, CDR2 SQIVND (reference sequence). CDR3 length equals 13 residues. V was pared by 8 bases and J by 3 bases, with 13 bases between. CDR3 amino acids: CASAARDHYGYTF. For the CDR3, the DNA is TGTGCCAGTGCAGCGAGGGATCACTATGGCTACACCTTC.

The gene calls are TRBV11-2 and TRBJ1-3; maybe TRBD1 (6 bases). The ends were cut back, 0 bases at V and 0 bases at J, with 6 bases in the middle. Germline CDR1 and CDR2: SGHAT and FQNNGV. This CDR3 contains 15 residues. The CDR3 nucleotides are TGTGCCAGCAGCTTAGAGGGGGCCTCTGGAAACACCATATATTTT. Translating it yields CASSLEGASGNTIYF.

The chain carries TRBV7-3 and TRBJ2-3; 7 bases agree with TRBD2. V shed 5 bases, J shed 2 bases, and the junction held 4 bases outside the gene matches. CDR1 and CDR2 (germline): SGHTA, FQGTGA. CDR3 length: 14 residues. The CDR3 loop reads CASSPGDYTDTQYF. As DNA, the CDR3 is TGTGCCAGCAGCCCGGGGGACTACACAGATACGCAGTATTTT.

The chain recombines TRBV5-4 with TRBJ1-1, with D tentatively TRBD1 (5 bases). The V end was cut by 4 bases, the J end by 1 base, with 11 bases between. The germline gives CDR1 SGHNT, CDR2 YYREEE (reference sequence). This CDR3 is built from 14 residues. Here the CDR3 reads CASSRGDSNTEAFF. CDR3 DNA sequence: TGTGCCAGCAGCCGAGGGGACTCGAACACTGAAGCTTTCTTT.

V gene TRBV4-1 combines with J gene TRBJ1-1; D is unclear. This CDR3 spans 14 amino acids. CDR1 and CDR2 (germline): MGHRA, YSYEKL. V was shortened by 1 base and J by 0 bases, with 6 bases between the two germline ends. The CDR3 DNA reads TGCGCCAGCAGCCAAGGGCAGCTGAACACTGAAGCTTTCTTT. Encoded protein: CASSQGQLNTEAFF.

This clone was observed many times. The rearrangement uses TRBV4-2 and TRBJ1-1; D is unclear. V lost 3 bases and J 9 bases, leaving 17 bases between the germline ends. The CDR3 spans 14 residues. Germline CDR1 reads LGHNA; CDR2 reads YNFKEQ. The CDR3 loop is CASSHKGTGPKAFF. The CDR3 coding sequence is TGTGCCAGCAGCCATAAGGGAACCGGGCCTAAAGCTTTCTTT.

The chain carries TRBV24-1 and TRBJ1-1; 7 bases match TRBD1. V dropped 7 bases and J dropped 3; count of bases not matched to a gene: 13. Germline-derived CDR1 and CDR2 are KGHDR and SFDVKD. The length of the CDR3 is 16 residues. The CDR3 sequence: CATSGVEGAEDTEAFF. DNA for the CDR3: TGTGCCACCAGCGGGGTTGAGGGGGCTGAGGACACTGAAGCTTTCTTT.

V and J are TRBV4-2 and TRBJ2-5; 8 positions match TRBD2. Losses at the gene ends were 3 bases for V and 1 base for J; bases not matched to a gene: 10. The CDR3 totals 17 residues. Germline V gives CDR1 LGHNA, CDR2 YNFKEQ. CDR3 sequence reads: CASSQPPSGGAQETQYF. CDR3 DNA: TGTGCCAGCAGCCAGCCCCCTTCGGGAGGGGCCCAAGAGACCCAGTACTTC.

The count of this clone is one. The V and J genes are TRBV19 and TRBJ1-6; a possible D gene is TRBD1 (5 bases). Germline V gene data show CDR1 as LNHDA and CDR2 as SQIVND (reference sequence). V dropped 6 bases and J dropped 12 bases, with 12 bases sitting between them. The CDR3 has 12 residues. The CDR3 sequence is CASRERGEPLHF. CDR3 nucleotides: TGTGCCAGTAGGGAAAGGGGCGAACCCCTCCACTTT.

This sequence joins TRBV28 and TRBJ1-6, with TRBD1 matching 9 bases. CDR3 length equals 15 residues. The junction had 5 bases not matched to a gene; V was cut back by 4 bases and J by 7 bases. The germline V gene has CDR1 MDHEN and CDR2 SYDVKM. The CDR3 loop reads CASSSGTGINSPLHF. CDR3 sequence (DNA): TGTGCCAGCAGTTCCGGGACAGGGATCAATTCACCCCTCCACTTT.

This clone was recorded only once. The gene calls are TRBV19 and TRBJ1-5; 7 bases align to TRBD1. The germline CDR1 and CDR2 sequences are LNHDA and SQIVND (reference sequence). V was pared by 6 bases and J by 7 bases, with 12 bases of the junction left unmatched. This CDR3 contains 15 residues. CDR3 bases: TGTGCCAGTAGCTTGAACCCAGGGGGACGCCAGCCCCAGCATTTT. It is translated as CASSLNPGGRQPQHF.

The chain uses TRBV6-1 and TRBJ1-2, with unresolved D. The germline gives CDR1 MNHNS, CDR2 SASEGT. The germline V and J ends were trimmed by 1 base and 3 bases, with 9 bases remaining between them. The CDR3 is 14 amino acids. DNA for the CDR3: TGTGCCAGCAGTGAAGGGTCGGAGTACTATGGCTACACCTTC. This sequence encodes CASSEGSEYYGYTF.

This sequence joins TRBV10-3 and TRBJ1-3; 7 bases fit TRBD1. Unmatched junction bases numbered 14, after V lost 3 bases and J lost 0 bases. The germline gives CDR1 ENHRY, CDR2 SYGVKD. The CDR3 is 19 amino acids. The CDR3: CAISDHLPGQTSSGNTIYF. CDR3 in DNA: TGTGCCATCAGTGACCACCTCCCGGGACAGACAAGCTCTGGAAACACCATATATTTT.

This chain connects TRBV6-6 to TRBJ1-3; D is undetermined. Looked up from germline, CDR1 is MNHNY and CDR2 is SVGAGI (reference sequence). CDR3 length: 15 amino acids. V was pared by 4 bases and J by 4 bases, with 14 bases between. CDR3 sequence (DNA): TGTGCCAGCAGTTTCGCCCCGGTGGTCGGAAACACCATATATTTT. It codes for CASSFAPVVGNTIYF.

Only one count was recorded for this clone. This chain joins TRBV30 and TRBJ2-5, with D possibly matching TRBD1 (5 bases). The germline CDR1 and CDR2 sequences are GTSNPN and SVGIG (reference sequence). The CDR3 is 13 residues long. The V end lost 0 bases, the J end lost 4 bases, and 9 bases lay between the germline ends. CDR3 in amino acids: CAWSVKGVETQYF. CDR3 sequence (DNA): TGTGCCTGGAGTGTTAAAGGGGTAGAGACCCAGTACTTC.

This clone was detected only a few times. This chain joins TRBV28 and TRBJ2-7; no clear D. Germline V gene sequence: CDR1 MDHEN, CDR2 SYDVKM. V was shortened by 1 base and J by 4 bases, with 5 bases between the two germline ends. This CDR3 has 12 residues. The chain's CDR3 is CASSLLDYEQYF. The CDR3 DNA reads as TGTGCCAGCAGTTTATTAGATTACGAGCAGTACTTC.

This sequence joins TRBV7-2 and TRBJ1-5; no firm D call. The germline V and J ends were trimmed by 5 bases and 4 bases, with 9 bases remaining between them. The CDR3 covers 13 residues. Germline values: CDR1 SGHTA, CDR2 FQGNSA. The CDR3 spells CASSRGRNQPQHF. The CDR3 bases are TGTGCCAGCAGCCGTGGTCGAAATCAGCCCCAGCATTTT.

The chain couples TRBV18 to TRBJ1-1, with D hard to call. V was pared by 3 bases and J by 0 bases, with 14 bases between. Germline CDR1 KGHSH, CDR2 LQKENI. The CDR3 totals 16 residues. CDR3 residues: CASSPPLADLNTEAFF. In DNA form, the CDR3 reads TGTGCCAGCTCACCCCCCTTGGCAGATTTGAACACTGAAGCTTTCTTT.